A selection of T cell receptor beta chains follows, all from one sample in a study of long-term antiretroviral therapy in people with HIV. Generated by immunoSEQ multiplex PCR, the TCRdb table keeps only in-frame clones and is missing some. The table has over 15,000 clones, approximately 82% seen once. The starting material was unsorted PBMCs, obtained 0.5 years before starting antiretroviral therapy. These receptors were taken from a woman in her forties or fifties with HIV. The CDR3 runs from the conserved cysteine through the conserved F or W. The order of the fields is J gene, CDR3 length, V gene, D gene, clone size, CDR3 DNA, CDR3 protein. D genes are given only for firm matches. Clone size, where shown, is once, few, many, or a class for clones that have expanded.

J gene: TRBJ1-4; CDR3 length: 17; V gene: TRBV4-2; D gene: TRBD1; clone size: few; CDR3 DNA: TGTGCCAGCAGCCAAGCAGATTCCGGGACAGGAAATGAAAAACTGTTTTTT; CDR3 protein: CASSQADSGTGNEKLFF
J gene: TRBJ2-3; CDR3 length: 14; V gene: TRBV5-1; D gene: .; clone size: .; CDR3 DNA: TGCGCCAGCAGCCTAGACGAAGGGCGAGATACGCAGTATTTT; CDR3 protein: CASSLDEGRDTQYF
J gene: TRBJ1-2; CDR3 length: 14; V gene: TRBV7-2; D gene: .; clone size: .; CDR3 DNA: TGTGCCAGCAGCAAACCGGGGGGGAACTATGGCTACACCTTC; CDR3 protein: CASSKPGGNYGYTF
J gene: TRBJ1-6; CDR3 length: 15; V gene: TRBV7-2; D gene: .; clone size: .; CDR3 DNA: TGTGCCAGCAGCGCCCGTGCGGGGGGAAATTCACCCCTCCACTTT; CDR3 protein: CASSARAGGNSPLHF
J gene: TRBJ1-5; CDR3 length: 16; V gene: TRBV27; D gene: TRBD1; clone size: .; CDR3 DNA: TGTGCCAGCAGTCAAGGACAGGATTTTAGCAATCAGCCCCAGCATTTT; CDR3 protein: CASSQGQDFSNQPQHF
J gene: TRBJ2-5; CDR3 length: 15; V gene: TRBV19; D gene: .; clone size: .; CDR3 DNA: TGTGCCAGTAAGATGGGGGGGGCCATCCAAGAGACCCAGTACTTC; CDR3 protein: CASKMGGAIQETQYF
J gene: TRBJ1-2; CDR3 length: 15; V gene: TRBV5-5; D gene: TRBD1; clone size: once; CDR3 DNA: TGTGCCAGCAGCTCAGACAGGGGGCGTAACTATGGCTACACCTTC; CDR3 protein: CASSSDRGRNYGYTF
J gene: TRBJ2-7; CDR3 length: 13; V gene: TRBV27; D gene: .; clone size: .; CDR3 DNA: TGTGCCAGCAGCACAGGCAGGCCCTACGAGCAGTACTTC; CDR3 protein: CASSTGRPYEQYF
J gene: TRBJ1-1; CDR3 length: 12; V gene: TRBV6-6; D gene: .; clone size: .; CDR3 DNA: TGTGCCAGCAGTCCTGGGGACACTGAAGCTTTCTTT; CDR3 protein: CASSPGDTEAFF
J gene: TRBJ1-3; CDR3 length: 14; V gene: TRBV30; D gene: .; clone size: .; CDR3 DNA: TGTGCCTGGAGTAGGACAAGCTCTGGAAACACCATATATTTT; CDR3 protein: CAWSRTSSGNTIYF
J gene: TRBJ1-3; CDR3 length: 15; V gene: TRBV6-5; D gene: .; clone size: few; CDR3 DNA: TGTGCCAGCAGTTACGCCGTGAGCTCTGGAAACACCATATATTTT; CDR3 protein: CASSYAVSSGNTIYF
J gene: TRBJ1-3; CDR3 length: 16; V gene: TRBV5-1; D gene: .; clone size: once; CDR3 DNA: TGCGCCAGCACCCCGGCACCATTAGTCGGCGGAAACACCATATATTTT; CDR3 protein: CASTPAPLVGGNTIYF
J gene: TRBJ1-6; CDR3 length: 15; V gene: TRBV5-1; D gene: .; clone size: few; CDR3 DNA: TGCGCCAGCAGTCCTGACGGTGGAGGAGGGTCACCCCTCCACTTT; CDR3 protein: CASSPDGGGGSPLHF
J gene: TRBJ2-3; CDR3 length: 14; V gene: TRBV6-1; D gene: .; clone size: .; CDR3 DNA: TGTGCCAGCAGTGAAGCAGGGGGTACAGATACGCAGTATTTT; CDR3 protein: CASSEAGGTDTQYF
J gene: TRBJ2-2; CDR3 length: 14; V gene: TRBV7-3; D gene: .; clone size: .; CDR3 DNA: TGTGCCAGCAGCCCCATAGGGCCCTCCGGGGAGCTGTTTTTT; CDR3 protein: CASSPIGPSGELFF
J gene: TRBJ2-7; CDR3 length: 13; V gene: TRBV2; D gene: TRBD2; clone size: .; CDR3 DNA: TGTGCCAGCGGGCGACTAGCGGATTACGAGCAGTACTTC; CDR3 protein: CASGRLADYEQYF
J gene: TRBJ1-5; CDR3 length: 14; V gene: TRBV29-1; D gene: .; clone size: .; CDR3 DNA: TGCAGCGTTGAAGATCGGGAGGCCTATCAGCCCCAGCATTTT; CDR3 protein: CSVEDREAYQPQHF
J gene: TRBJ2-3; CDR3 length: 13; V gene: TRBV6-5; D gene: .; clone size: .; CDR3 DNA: TGTGCCAGCAGAAGGGACGGCACAGATACGCAGTATTTT; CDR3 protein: CASRRDGTDTQYF
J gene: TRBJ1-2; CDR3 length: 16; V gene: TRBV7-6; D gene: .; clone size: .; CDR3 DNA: TGTGCCAGCAGCTTAAATCCCTCGCAGTCCAGCTATGGCTACACCTTC; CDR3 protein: CASSLNPSQSSYGYTF
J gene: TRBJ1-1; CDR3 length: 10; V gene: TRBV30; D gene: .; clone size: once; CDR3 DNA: TGTGCCTGGAGTGGAACTGAAGCTTTCTTT; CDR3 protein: CAWSGTEAFF
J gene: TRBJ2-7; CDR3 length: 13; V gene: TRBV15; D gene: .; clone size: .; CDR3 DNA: TGTGCCACCAGCAGAGAATTACTCGTCGAGCAGTACTTC; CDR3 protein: CATSRELLVEQYF
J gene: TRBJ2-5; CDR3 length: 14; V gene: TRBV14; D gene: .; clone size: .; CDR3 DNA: TGTGCCAGCAGCCAATCCCGGGCCACTGGGACCCAGTACTTC; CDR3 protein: CASSQSRATGTQYF
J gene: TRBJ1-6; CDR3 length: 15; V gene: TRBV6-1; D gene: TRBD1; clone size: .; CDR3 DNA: TGTGCCAGCAGTATAACCGGGACAGCCATTTCACCCCTCCACTTT; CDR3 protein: CASSITGTAISPLHF
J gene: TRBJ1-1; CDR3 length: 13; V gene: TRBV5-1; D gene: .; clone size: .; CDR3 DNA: TGCGCCAGCAGCTATGTTCTCGGGGCTGAAGCTTTCTTT; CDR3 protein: CASSYVLGAEAFF